The 2 T cell receptor beta chains in this list originate from one sample, sequenced in a study of cytomegalovirus exposure and HLA in healthy donors. PCR used 60 Vbeta primers and 13 Jbeta primers. The protocol was immunoSEQ multiplex PCR, while the TCRdb copy is restricted to in-frame clones and leaves out a portion. The table shows some 150,000 clones, with approximately 80% occurring only once. Sequences were obtained from PBMCs. These TCRs come from a man between 50 and 59 years old in good health and CMV-seronegative.

The chain has TRBV7-9 and TRBJ1-6, with D perhaps matching TRBD1 (5 bases). The CDR3 consists of 14 residues. V was trimmed by 5 bases and J by 5 bases, leaving 10 bases between them. The germline gives CDR1 SEHNR, CDR2 FQNEAQ (reference sequence). CDR3 sequence (DNA): TGTGCCAGCAGCGTGGCGGGGGATAATTCACCCCTCCACTTT. This translates into CASSVAGDNSPLHF.

The rearrangement joins TRBV13 to TRBJ2-7; 11 nucleotides agree with TRBD2. The CDR3 length is 14 residues. CDR1 PRHDT and CDR2 FYEKMQ come from the germline V gene (reference sequence). J gave up 6 bases and V 5 bases, and 6 bases lay outside the gene matches. CDR3 DNA sequence: TGTGCCAGCAGCCGTAGCGGGGGGGTCCTCGAGCAGTACTTC. It yields the protein CASSRSGGVLEQYF.